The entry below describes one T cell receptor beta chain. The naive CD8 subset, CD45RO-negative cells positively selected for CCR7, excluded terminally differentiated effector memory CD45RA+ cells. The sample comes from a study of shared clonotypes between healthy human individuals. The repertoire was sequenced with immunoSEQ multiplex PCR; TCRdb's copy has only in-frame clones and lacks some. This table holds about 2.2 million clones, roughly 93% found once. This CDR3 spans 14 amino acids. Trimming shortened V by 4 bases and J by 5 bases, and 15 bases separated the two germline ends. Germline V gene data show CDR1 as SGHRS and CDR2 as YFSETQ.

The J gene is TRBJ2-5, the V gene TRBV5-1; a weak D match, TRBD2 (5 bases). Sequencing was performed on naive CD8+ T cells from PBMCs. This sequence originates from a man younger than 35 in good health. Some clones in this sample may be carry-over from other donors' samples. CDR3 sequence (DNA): TGCGCCAGCAGCACAGAGGACTGGTCGGAGACCCAGTACTTC. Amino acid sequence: CASSTEDWSETQYF.